This T cell receptor beta chain came from a study of blood T cell repertoires in COVID-19. Study information: Samples taken during acute and convalescent COVID-19 were collected in the United States, Italy and Spain.

Original analysis: Cell counts per sample came from amplifying reference gene primers. Produced via immunoSEQ multiplex PCR; TCRdb's table is partial and in-frame only. The V and J calls and clone size are taken from that table; D and trimming were inferred from the DNA. The table records 250,000 to 300,000 clones, approximately 87% of them present only once. Seattle's cohort entered during active infection and was followed longitudinally. Germline CDR1 SGHRS, CDR2 YFSETQ. This CDR3 has 17 amino acids. Trimming cost V 3 bases and J 4 bases; bases outside gene matches: 13. V usage is TRBV5-1 and J usage is TRBJ2-3; TRBD2 matches at 8 bases. The clonotype was recovered from a woman in her thirties with COVID-19, enrolled during active disease. The sequencing input was peripheral blood. This chain's CDR3 is CASSSPTAGGGADTQYF. The CDR3 DNA reads as TGCGCCAGCAGCTCCCCAACTGCGGGAGGAGGGGCAGATACGCAGTATTTT.